Sequencing of this TCR beta chain was carried out in a study of blood T cells in healthy people across ages (dated by TCRdb to between 2014 and 2016). For context, the study as a whole: Template switching captured roughly one uniquely barcoded TCR beta cDNA molecule per two T cells in model experiments. Four age groups were formed from the donors: young (average roughly 16 years), middle-aged (roughly 38), aged (under 70) and long-lived (about 80). The study analyzed two additional independent replicas of 1 million unique cDNA reads from the same blood draw for two donors, one aged 18 to 30 and one aged 80 or older. To avoid experimental bias, donors of different ages were randomly spread across the sequencing lanes. To track age-related changes in TCR beta repertoire diversity, the study relied on deep sequencing normalized with unique cDNA molecular identifiers.

Libraries were prepared through 5' RACE. The sequencer listed for this sample is Illumina HiSeq 2500. A second PCR of about 6 to 11 cycles was performed with a sample-barcoded 5' primer and a J-beta primer mix. A template-switch 5' adaptor carrying 12 random nucleotides introduced a unique molecular identifier onto each TCR beta cDNA molecule. Each sample yielded at least 2.5 million CDR3-containing paired-end reads. First-strand cDNA synthesis was performed from all RNA using the Mint cDNA synthesis kit, with priming by a TRBC-specific oligonucleotide. Following uracil-DNA glycosylase treatment, a first 18-cycle PCR with universal primers M1SS and BC2_uni_R was performed on all cDNA. The paper's data handling went like this. Normalization of each sample was performed by random selection of 1 million high-quality reads, each carrying a distinct molecular identifier. Instead of being binned into consensus sequences, reads that shared molecular identifiers were thrown out. CDR3 identification, clonotype clustering and error correction used MiTCR with a Q25 quality threshold and the strictest error-elimination algorithm. A nonparametric unseen species model with Euler transformation was used to estimate lower-bound total TCR beta diversity. TCRdb's own reprocessing of the public reads used fastp at Q25 and MiXCR and kept productive beta chains. Identical CDR3 proteins give one entry, which carries the most common genes and DNA. These V and J calls originate from TCRdb's pipeline instead of the authors' own analysis. The sample contains roughly 730,000 distinct CDR3 sequences, 45% to 70% of them found a single time. The ten largest clones represent around 24% of the sample.

This clonotype was picked up a small number of times. It lacks a known antigen. Base qualities are not at hand, and no much larger clone is one base apart. What the authors observed across the whole study: Compared with the aged group, the long-lived group had more naive CD4+ T cells, fewer expanded clones and increased TCR diversity, a pattern suggesting age selection. The CMV infection status of donors was not known, potentially confounding age-related changes in expanded clonotypes. There was a strong correlation between observed TCR beta diversity and the percentage of naive T cells measured by flow cytometry. Estimates of total diversity from one million sequenced T cells were regarded as lower bounds and underestimates. Since profiling was done on bulk unsorted PBMCs, naive and antigen-experienced compartments could not be conclusively compared. Observed TCR beta diversity per million T cells fell roughly linearly with age, and a significant reduction was already apparent by age around 44.

The donors were a few dozen Caucasian individuals from Russia, aged roughly 6 to 100 years, who were systemically healthy. About 9.6 milliliters of peripheral blood were collected from each donor into EDTA-treated Vacutainer tubes. PBMCs were isolated by Ficoll-Paque density-gradient centrifugation, with at least 7 million obtained per sample. Total RNA, at least 5.5 micrograms per sample, was extracted from PBMCs with Trizol reagent. For every donor, an aliquot of PBMCs went through flow cytometry to measure the percentages of naive CD45RAhigh/CD27high T cells. Including the terminal cysteine and phenylalanine, the CDR3 comprises 15 residues. The CDR3 DNA has 45 bases and is translated from base 1. The germline V gene (reference sequence) supplies CDR1 LGHDT and CDR2 YNNKEL. V is pruned by 4 bases and J by 8 bases, leaving 6 bases of the junction without a gene match.

The TCR comes from a middle-aged man in good health. The sequence joins TRBV3-1 to TRBJ2-1; TRBD2 lines up with 12 middle nucleotides. Input material: blood. In nucleotide form, the sequence is TGTGCCAGCAGCCCTAGCGGGGGGGCCGGGTATGAGCAGTTCTTC. Protein translation: CASSPSGGAGYEQFF.